Given below is one TCR beta chain in context. Its antigen is still unknown. The entry originates in a study of T cells expressing NK-cell markers. Study-wide results and limits: NKG2C+ dominant clonotype frequencies in more than 5 donors were roughly 1.0-7.5% of CD8+ T cells.

Following a re-call of the 5' RACE reads, TCRdb has one entry per CDR3 protein and lacks DNA. This table lists about 400,000 distinct CDR3 sequences. There are 15 residues in the CDR3. Germline CDR1 SGHVS, CDR2 FQNEAQ. V gene TRBV7-8 combines with J gene TRBJ1-4. The TCR originated in a woman in her fifties or sixties in good health. Sequenced: blood T cells: a sorted CD56 or NKG2C T cell subset, CD4+ or CD8+ T cells, or bulk PBMC T cells (not recorded which). The CDR3 region is CASSLDSGGREKLFF.